Listed below are T cell receptor beta chains from one sample, sequenced in a study of OX40 agonist ivuxolimab in advanced cancers. Only in-frame clones appear in the TCRdb table, and some are missing; sequencing was by immunoSEQ multiplex PCR. The table records fewer than 60,000 clones, roughly 85% of them present only once. The source material was CD4+ or CD8+ T cells sorted from blood, sampled in a trial of the OX40 agonist ivuxolimab. The receptors originated from an adult with an advanced solid tumor such as melanoma, head and neck, liver or kidney cancer. Both conserved end residues are part of each CDR3. Each record gives: J gene, V gene, clone size, D gene, CDR3 DNA, CDR3 protein. A D gene is named only where the DNA matches it firmly. Size is stated for part of the rows, as once, few or many counts, or as a class when the clone is expanded.

>TRBJ1-2|TRBV6-5|.|.
TGTGCCAGCAGCCCCCAGGGCGGGGGTCAAGGCTACACCTTC
CASSPQGGGQGYTF
>TRBJ2-1|TRBV2|.|.
TGTGCCAGCTCCACTGGGGGCGATGAGCAGTTCTTC
CASSTGGDEQFF
>TRBJ2-7|TRBV2|.|TRBD1
TGTGCCAGCAGTGAAACCGGGACAGGGGGCTTGGACGAGCAGTACTTC
CASSETGTGGLDEQYF
>TRBJ2-3|TRBV9|.|.
TGTGCCAGCACTTCACGGGCAGAAATTACAGATACGCAGTATTTT
CASTSRAEITDTQYF
>TRBJ2-3|TRBV9|.|.
TGTGCCAGCAGCGTGGGAGGCACAGATACGCAGTATTTT
CASSVGGTDTQYF
>TRBJ2-5|TRBV6-5|.|TRBD2
TGTGCCAGCAGCCAACTAGCGGGGGGACGAGAGACCCAGTACTTC
CASSQLAGGRETQYF
>TRBJ1-2|TRBV9|.|.
TGTGCCAGCAGCGTAGGGGGAACCGCGGCTAACTATGGCTACACCTTC
CASSVGGTAANYGYTF
>TRBJ2-3|TRBV6-5|.|TRBD1
TGTGCCAGCAGCCCGACAGGGGGTACAGATACGCAGTATTTT
CASSPTGGTDTQYF
>TRBJ2-3|TRBV9|.|.
TGTGCCAGCAGCGTAGTCCCTGGGCTATCAACTAGCACAGATACGCAGTATTTT
CASSVVPGLSTSTDTQYF
>TRBJ2-1|TRBV29-1|.|.
TGCAGCGTTGAAGATCTTGCCGTGAGCTCCTACAATGAGCAGTTCTTC
CSVEDLAVSSYNEQFF
>TRBJ1-2|TRBV7-9|.|TRBD1
TGTGCCAGCAGCTTAGGGACAGGCGGAAACTATGGCTACACCTTC
CASSLGTGGNYGYTF
>TRBJ1-3|TRBV27|.|.
TGTGCCAGCAGTTTATCCCCGAACAGTCCTGGAAACACCATATATTTT
CASSLSPNSPGNTIYF
>TRBJ1-6|TRBV5-4|.|TRBD1
TGTGCCACCCGACAGGGTAGTGGTTCACCCCTCCACTTT
CATRQGSGSPLHF
>TRBJ1-2|TRBV7-6|.|TRBD1
TGTGCCAGCAGCTTATTTGGGAAAGGACAGGGGGCCGCTAACTATGGCTACACCTTC
CASSLFGKGQGAANYGYTF
>TRBJ2-7|TRBV6-5|.|TRBD1
TGTGCCAGCAGTTACGTTTCAACAGGGGATGAGCAGTACTTC
CASSYVSTGDEQYF
>TRBJ1-1|TRBV4-2|.|TRBD1
TGTGCCAGCAGCCAGGCGGGGCAGGGGGACACTGAAGCTTTCTTT
CASSQAGQGDTEAFF
>TRBJ2-1|TRBV11-2|.|.
TGTGCCAGCAGCTTAGAAGGGCTACCCAATGAGCAGTTCTTC
CASSLEGLPNEQFF
>TRBJ1-1|TRBV11-2|.|TRBD1
TGTGCCAGCAGCCCCCCCCGGACAGGTAACACTGAAGCTTTCTTT
CASSPPRTGNTEAFF
>TRBJ2-3|TRBV9|.|TRBD2
TGTGCCAGCAGCATCTTAGCGGGGGTTGTCCCAGATACGCAGTATTTT
CASSILAGVVPDTQYF
>TRBJ1-5|TRBV4-3|.|.
TGCGCCAGCAGCCAAGATGGGGTGTACAATCAGCCCCAGCATTTT
CASSQDGVYNQPQHF
>TRBJ2-1|TRBV5-4|.|.
TGTGCCAGCAGCTCCCCTTTAGAGGGGCGGTGGTTCTTC
CASSSPLEGRWFF
>TRBJ2-3|TRBV7-9|once|TRBD2
TGTGCCAGCAGGGGACTAGCGGGGGGAGTCTTCCCAGATACGCAGTATTTT
CASRGLAGGVFPDTQYF
>TRBJ1-1|TRBV11-2|.|.
TGTGCCAGCAGCTGGGCGGGCGCTGAAGCTTTCTTT
CASSWAGAEAFF
>TRBJ1-2|TRBV15|.|.
TGTGCCACCAGCAGAGTCCCCCAGGCTGGCTACACCTTC
CATSRVPQAGYTF
>TRBJ2-1|TRBV28|.|.
TGTGCCAGCATCGACCAGGGAGGTAATGATGAGCAGTTCTTC
CASIDQGGNDEQFF
>TRBJ2-6|TRBV15|.|.
TGTGCCACCAGCAGAGATCTAGGGGCTGGGGCCAACGTCCTGACTTTC
CATSRDLGAGANVLTF
>TRBJ2-2|TRBV27|.|.
TGTGCCAGCTGTCTAGGGGCCTCCACCGGGGAGCTGTTTTTT
CASCLGASTGELFF
>TRBJ2-2|TRBV6-6|.|.
TGTGCCAGCAGTTACCTATCCGGGGGGAACACCGGGGAGCTGTTTTTT
CASSYLSGGNTGELFF
>TRBJ2-7|TRBV9|.|TRBD1
TGTGCCAGCAGCTCATCCGGGACAGGGTTCTCCGAGCAGTACTTC
CASSSSGTGFSEQYF
>TRBJ2-5|TRBV7-3|once|.
TGTGCCAGCAGCCCCCTGGGCAACCAAGAGACCCAGTACTTC
CASSPLGNQETQYF
>TRBJ1-6|TRBV27|.|TRBD1
TGTGCCAGCTCACCGGGACAGGGGCCTTATTCACCCCTCCACTTT
CASSPGQGPYSPLHF
>TRBJ1-2|TRBV27|.|.
TGTGCCAGCAGTTTGGGGATTAACTATGGCTACACCTTC
CASSLGINYGYTF
>TRBJ2-7|TRBV28|.|TRBD1
TGTGCCAGCAGTGTGACCGGGACAGTGAGCTCCTACGAGCAGTACTTC
CASSVTGTVSSYEQYF
>TRBJ2-3|TRBV6-1|.|TRBD1
TGTGCCAGCAGGGCAAGGGACAGCCTCACAGATACGCAGTATTTT
CASRARDSLTDTQYF
>TRBJ2-1|TRBV5-6|.|.
TGTGCCAGCAGCTCGGCACAGTACAATGAGCAGTTCTTC
CASSSAQYNEQFF